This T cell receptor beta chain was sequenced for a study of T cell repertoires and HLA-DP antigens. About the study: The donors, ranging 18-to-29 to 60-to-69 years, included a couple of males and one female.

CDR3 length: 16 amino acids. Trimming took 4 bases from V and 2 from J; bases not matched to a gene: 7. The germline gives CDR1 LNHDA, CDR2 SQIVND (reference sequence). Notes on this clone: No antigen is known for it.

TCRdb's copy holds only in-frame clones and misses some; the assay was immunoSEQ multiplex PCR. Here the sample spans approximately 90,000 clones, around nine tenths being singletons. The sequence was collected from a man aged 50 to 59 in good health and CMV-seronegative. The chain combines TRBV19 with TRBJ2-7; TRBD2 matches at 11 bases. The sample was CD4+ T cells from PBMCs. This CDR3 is CASSRYLAGGTYEQYF. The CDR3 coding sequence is TGTGCCAGTAGTAGGTACCTAGCGGGGGGAACCTACGAGCAGTACTTC.